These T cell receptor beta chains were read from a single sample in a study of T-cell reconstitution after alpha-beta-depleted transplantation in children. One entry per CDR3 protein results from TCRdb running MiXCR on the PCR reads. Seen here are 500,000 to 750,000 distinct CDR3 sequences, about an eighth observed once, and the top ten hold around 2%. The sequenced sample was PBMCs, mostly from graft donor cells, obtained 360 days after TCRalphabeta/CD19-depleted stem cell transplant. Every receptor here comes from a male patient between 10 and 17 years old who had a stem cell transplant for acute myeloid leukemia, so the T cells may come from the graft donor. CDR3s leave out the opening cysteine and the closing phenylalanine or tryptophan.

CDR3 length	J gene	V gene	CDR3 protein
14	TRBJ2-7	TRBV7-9	ASSFSPDRRAYEQY
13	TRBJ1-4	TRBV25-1	ASSDLRNSNEKLF
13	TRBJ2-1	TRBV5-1	ASSLEAAGVNEQF
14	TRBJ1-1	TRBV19	ASRWARGAMNTEAF
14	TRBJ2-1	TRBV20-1	SPTGLAGTAYNEQF
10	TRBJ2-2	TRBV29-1	SIRTETGELF
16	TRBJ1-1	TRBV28	ASSLGGHTGQPNTEAF
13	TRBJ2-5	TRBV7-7	ASSAASGDQETQY
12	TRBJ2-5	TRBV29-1	SVGGAGLPETQY
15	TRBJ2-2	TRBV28	ASSPVGTEYYTGELF
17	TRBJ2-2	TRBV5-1	ASSSAETGGLSNTGELF
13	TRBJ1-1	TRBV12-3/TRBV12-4	ASHLSGTGPSGAF
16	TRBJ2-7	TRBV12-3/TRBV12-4	ASSFDSGRSQSSYEQY
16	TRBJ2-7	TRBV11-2	ASTRGGASGKRDYEQY
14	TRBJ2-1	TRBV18	ASSTGTSGRSNEQF
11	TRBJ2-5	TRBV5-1	ARAGRPQETQY
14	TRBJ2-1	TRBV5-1	ASSGGLAKPNNEQF
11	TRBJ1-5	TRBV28	ASSSDPTQPQH
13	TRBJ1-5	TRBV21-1	ASLWGPISNQPQH
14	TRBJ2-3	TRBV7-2	ASSLLAGGPVNTQY
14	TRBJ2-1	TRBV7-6	ASSLARSVMVNEQF
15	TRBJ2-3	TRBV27	ASSPTSSGSFLDTQY
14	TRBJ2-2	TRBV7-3	ASSSKTSRPTGELF
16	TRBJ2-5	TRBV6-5	ASSHGTGGGLPEETQY
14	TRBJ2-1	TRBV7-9	ASRQAGIGAYNEQF
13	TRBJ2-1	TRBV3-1	ASSPGLYSYNEQF
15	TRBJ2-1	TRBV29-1	SVAGLAGYSSYNEQF
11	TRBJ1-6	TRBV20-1	SARFRVDSPLH
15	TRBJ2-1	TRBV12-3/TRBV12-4	ASSFPGTSGRKYEQF
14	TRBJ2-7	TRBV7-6	ASSLEWGLAGYEQY
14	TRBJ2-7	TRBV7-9	ASNPGQGHRFYEQY
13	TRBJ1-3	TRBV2	ASSPGGISGNTIY
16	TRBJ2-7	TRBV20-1	SARPARKLSSLPYEQY
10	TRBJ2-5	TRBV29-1	SVVGTSGTQY
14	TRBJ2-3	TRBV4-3	ASSQVQGPKGDTQY
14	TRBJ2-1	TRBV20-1	SAPKTGGVLYNEQF
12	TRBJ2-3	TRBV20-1	SAWVAGGPDTQY
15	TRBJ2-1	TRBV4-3	ASSQRTSGNTYNEQF
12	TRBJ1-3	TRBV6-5	ASSSPVGGNTIY
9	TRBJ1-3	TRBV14	ASSHGNTIY
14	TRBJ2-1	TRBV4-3	ASSRRQVPSYNEQF
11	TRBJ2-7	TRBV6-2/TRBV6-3	ASSYRSYSLGY
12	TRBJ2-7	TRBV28	ASSLGRRVHEQY
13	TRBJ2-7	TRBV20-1	SALVGPAGVSEQY